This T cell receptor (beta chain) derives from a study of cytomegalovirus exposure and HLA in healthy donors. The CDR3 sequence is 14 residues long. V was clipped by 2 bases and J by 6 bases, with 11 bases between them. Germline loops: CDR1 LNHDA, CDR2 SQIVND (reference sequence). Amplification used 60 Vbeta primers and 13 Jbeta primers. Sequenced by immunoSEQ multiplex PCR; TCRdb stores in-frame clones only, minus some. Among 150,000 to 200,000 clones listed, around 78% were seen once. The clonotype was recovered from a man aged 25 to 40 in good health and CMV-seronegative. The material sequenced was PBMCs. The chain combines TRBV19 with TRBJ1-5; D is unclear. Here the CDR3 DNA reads TGTGCCAGTAGTATATTATCAGAGGTTCAGCCCCAGCATTTT. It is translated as CASSILSEVQPQHF.